This T cell receptor beta chain was retrieved from a study of blood T cell repertoires in COVID-19. Turning to the study itself: The United States, Italy and Spain supplied acute and convalescent COVID-19 samples. In each case, the material was cDNA or gDNA derived from T cells, B-cell-depleted T cells, or PBMCs.

This CDR3 comprises 13 residues. Per the germline V gene, CDR1 is SGHAT and CDR2 is FQNNGV. Trimming removed 3 bases at V and 6 bases at J, with 11 bases between. Methods used by the authors: By means of reference gene primer amplification, nucleated cell counts were estimated. The method was immunoSEQ multiplex PCR; TCRdb's version includes in-frame clones alone and lacks a portion of them. That table furnishes V, J and clone size, whereas the DNA furnished D and trimming. The sample includes about 250,000 clones, about 91% seen only once; the top ten take about 1.3%. Sequencing used peripheral blood. The TCR was taken from a man at least 80 years old with acute or convalescent COVID-19. The genes are TRBV11-2 and TRBJ1-1; TRBD1 might be the D (5 bases). This CDR3 is CASSLGLRSEAFF. The DNA of the CDR3 is TGTGCCAGCAGCTTGGGACTTAGGTCTGAAGCTTTCTTT.